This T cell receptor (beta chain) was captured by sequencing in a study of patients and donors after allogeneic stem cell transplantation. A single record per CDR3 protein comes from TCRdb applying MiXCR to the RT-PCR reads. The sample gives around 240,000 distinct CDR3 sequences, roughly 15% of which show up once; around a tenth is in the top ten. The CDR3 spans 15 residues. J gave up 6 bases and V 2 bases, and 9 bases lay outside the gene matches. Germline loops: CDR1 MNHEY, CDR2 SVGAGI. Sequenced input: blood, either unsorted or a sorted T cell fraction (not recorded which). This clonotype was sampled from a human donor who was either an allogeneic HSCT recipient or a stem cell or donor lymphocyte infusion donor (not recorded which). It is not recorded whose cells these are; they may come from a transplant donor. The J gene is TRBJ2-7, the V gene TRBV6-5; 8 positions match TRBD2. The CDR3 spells CASSYPRSGGIEQYF. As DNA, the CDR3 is TGTGCCAGCAGTTACCCCCGGTCGGGAGGGATCGAGCAGTACTTC.